This T cell receptor (beta chain) was recovered during a study of CD4 T cells in relation to SARS-CoV-2 and coronaviruses. Whole-study context: PBMCs were cultured with antigen for 10 days before TCR beta sequencing.

Germline lookup yields CDR1 MGHRA and CDR2 YSYEKL. Losses at the gene ends were 2 bases for V and 1 base for J; bases not matched to a gene: 5. There are 16 residues in the CDR3. A word on this clone: Its antigen is undetermined.

The table came from immunoSEQ multiplex PCR; TCRdb's copy has only in-frame clones and leaves some out. The data show about 21,000 clones, about 70% seen once. CD4+ T cells from unexposed donors were obtained before the COVID-19 pandemic (2011-2018). Isolation of CD4+ T cells took place after roughly nine days in culture. Unexposed-donor CD4+ T cells were probed with SARS-CoV-2 S/N and four cold-coronavirus spikes, cells permitting. This chain connects TRBV4-1 to TRBJ2-5; the match to TRBD2 covers 9 bases. This TCR was recovered from a human donor in good health. Material: CD4+ T cells from PBMCs, cultured in vitro. The CDR3 reads CASSQLPAGGQETQYF. The DNA of the CDR3 is TGCGCCAGCAGCCAATTGCCAGCGGGGGGCCAAGAGACCCAGTACTTC.